This is a list of T cell receptor beta chains from one sample in a study of shared clonotypes between healthy human individuals. Method: immunoSEQ multiplex PCR; TCRdb's copy keeps in-frame clones and lacks some. Counted here are 2,500,000 or so clones, more than 90% occurring once; the ten biggest clones make up 0.13% to 0.15%. Sequencing was performed on naive CD4+ T cells sorted from blood. These receptors all stem from a man younger than 35 in good health. Each CDR3 is given with its conserved first and last residue. D genes are given only for firm matches. Not all rows give a size; the values are once, few, many and, for expanded clones, a class.

j_call	cdr3_length	d_call	clone_size	v_call	cdr3_aa	cdr3_nt
TRBJ2-3	15	.	.	TRBV19	CASSIQGVNTDTQYF	TGTGCCAGTAGTATCCAGGGCGTAAATACAGATACGCAGTATTTT
TRBJ1-4	15	.	.	TRBV4-1	CASSHHPSGNEKLFF	TGCGCCAGCAGCCATCATCCCAGCGGGAACGAAAAACTGTTTTTT
TRBJ2-2	14	TRBD1	.	TRBV6-1	CASEGTGAAGELFF	TGTGCCAGCGAAGGGACAGGGGCTGCCGGGGAGCTGTTTTTT
TRBJ2-3	16	.	.	TRBV7-6	CASSLGGARATDTQYF	TGTGCCAGCAGCTTGGGGGGGGCGCGGGCCACAGATACGCAGTATTTT
TRBJ1-2	19	TRBD1	.	TRBV5-1	CASSLKPRTGGLANYGYTF	TGCGCCAGCAGCCTCAAACCCCGGACAGGGGGCCTAGCTAACTATGGCTACACCTTC
TRBJ2-3	15	.	.	TRBV2	CASSGNRLSTDTQYF	TGTGCCAGCAGTGGGAACAGGCTCAGCACAGATACGCAGTATTTT
TRBJ2-3	16	TRBD2	.	TRBV19	CASSSPGSGGGDTQYF	TGTGCCAGTAGTAGCCCTGGTAGCGGGGGTGGAGATACGCAGTATTTT
TRBJ2-5	13	TRBD1	.	TRBV27	CASRRTGWETQYF	TGTGCCAGCCGACGGACAGGGTGGGAGACCCAGTACTTC
TRBJ2-5	14	.	.	TRBV27	CASSFFLPQETQYF	TGTGCCAGCAGTTTTTTCCTACCACAAGAGACCCAGTACTTC
TRBJ2-2	14	.	.	TRBV4-1	CASSQVRNTGELFF	TGCGCCAGCAGCCAAGTGAGGAACACCGGGGAGCTGTTTTTT
TRBJ1-5	12	.	.	TRBV29-1	CIVGYSNQPQHF	TGCATCGTTGGCTATAGCAATCAGCCCCAGCATTTT
TRBJ1-6	16	TRBD1	once	TRBV10-3	CAISESRGQSNSPLHF	TGTGCCATCAGTGAGTCGAGGGGACAGTCCAATTCACCCCTCCACTTT
TRBJ1-6	13	.	few	TRBV18	CASSPEDGSPLHF	TGTGCCAGCTCACCGGAGGACGGTTCACCCCTCCACTTT
TRBJ2-7	12	.	once	TRBV10-3	CAISTGPYEQYF	TGTGCCATCAGTACCGGGCCCTACGAGCAGTACTTC
TRBJ2-7	16	.	few	TRBV4-3	CASSQGAYGAPDEQYF	TGCGCCAGCAGCCAAGGGGCGTACGGGGCCCCCGACGAGCAGTACTTC
TRBJ2-2	15	TRBD1	.	TRBV5-5	CASSTDRGNTGELFF	TGTGCCAGCAGTACGGACAGGGGGAACACCGGGGAGCTGTTTTTT
TRBJ2-7	13	.	few	TRBV6-5	CASSRGSSYEQYF	TGTGCCAGCAGCCGCGGCAGTTCCTACGAGCAGTACTTC
TRBJ1-1	15	.	once	TRBV7-8	CASSLVGRGASEAFF	TGTGCCAGCAGCTTAGTTGGGCGGGGGGCTTCAGAAGCTTTCTTT
TRBJ2-1	13	.	.	TRBV30	CAWSRGAFNEQFF	TGTGCCTGGTCACGGGGCGCCTTCAATGAGCAGTTCTTC
TRBJ2-1	15	TRBD1	once	TRBV7-2	CASSSDRVPYNEQFF	TGTGCCAGCAGCTCCGACAGGGTCCCTTACAATGAGCAGTTCTTC
TRBJ2-2	16	TRBD2	.	TRBV14	CASSQDFREDTGELFF	TGTGCCAGCAGCCAAGATTTCCGGGAGGACACCGGGGAGCTGTTTTTT
TRBJ1-1	14	.	.	TRBV18	CASSPPPDHTEAFF	TGTGCCAGCTCACCACCCCCGGACCACACTGAAGCTTTCTTT
TRBJ2-3	15	TRBD1	.	TRBV5-1	CASSLQGAHTDTQYF	TGCGCCAGCAGCTTACAGGGGGCACACACAGATACGCAGTATTTT
TRBJ2-7	15	TRBD1	.	TRBV19	CASSLTGQGAYEQYF	TGTGCCAGTAGCCTCACCGGACAGGGGGCCTACGAGCAGTACTTC
TRBJ2-1	17	.	.	TRBV28	CASSYPSRGPSYNEQFF	TGTGCCAGCAGTTATCCTTCGCGGGGACCCTCCTACAATGAGCAGTTCTTC
TRBJ1-3	15	TRBD1	.	TRBV2	CASSGVQGAGNTIYF	TGTGCCAGCAGTGGGGTTCAGGGGGCCGGAAACACCATATATTTT
TRBJ2-1	14	TRBD1	.	TRBV2	CASRNRGPYNEQFF	TGTGCCAGCAGGAACAGGGGTCCCTACAATGAGCAGTTCTTC
TRBJ2-6	15	.	.	TRBV5-4	CASSLRSSGANVLTF	TGTGCCAGCAGCTTGCGGAGCTCTGGGGCCAACGTCCTGACTTTC
TRBJ1-3	13	.	.	TRBV30	CAWRGPPRNTIYF	TGTGCCTGGAGAGGGCCTCCGAGGAACACCATATATTTT
TRBJ1-6	14	.	.	TRBV5-1	CASSLAGTDSPLHF	TGCGCCAGCAGCTTGGCGGGGACGGATTCACCCCTCCACTTT
TRBJ1-1	13	.	once	TRBV4-3	CASSQTREVRAFF	TGCGCCAGCAGCCAAACGCGAGAAGTAAGAGCTTTCTTT
TRBJ1-5	15	.	.	TRBV7-4	CASSFNFDWNQPQHF	TGTGCCAGCAGCTTTAATTTTGACTGGAATCAGCCCCAGCATTTT
TRBJ1-6	15	.	.	TRBV2	CASSEVNSPNRPLHF	TGTGCCAGCAGTGAAGTAAACAGCCCAAATCGACCCCTCCACTTT
TRBJ1-6	14	.	.	TRBV6-5	CASSYSGANSPLHF	TGTGCCAGCAGTTACTCAGGGGCCAATTCACCCCTCCACTTT
TRBJ2-7	12	TRBD1	.	TRBV11-2	CASRTGGAGQYF	TGTGCCAGCAGGACAGGGGGCGCGGGACAGTACTTC
TRBJ2-1	13	TRBD1	.	TRBV29-1	CSVGVDRGNEQFF	TGCAGCGTTGGGGTGGACAGGGGGAATGAGCAGTTCTTC
TRBJ1-2	14	TRBD1	.	TRBV6-5	CASSWDRGQYGYTF	TGTGCCAGCAGTTGGGACAGGGGGCAATATGGCTACACCTTC
TRBJ2-6	19	TRBD2	.	TRBV4-1	CASRLLPGLAGSGANVLTF	TGCGCCAGCAGGCTACTTCCGGGACTAGCGGGGAGTGGGGCCAACGTCCTGACTTTC
TRBJ2-3	16	TRBD1	.	TRBV10-3	CAISERTGYYTDTQYF	TGTGCCATCAGTGAGAGGACAGGGTATTACACAGATACGCAGTATTTT
TRBJ2-5	16	TRBD1	.	TRBV7-9	CASSFSPTGNQETQYF	TGTGCCAGCAGCTTCTCCCCGACAGGGAACCAAGAGACCCAGTACTTC
TRBJ2-5	12	.	.	TRBV5-1	CASAGNQETQYF	TGCGCCAGCGCGGGAAACCAAGAGACCCAGTACTTC
TRBJ2-3	15	TRBD2	once	TRBV10-3	CAISEGLAEADTQYF	TGTGCCATCAGTGAAGGACTAGCGGAGGCAGATACGCAGTATTTT
TRBJ2-1	12	TRBD1	.	TRBV7-7	CASSPTGDEQFF	TGTGCTAGCAGCCCGACAGGGGATGAGCAGTTCTTC
TRBJ2-5	12	TRBD1	.	TRBV5-1	CASGQGEETQYF	TGCGCCAGTGGACAGGGGGAAGAGACCCAGTACTTC
TRBJ2-5	15	TRBD2	.	TRBV5-1	CASSQRASGRETQYF	TGCGCCAGCAGCCAGCGGGCTAGCGGGAGGGAGACCCAGTACTTC
TRBJ1-2	13	TRBD1	.	TRBV7-9	CASSWSKQTGTVF	TGTGCCAGCAGCTGGTCCAAACAAACCGGGACAGTCTTC
TRBJ2-1	15	.	.	TRBV5-4	CASSADWNSYNEQFF	TGTGCCAGCAGCGCCGACTGGAACTCCTACAATGAGCAGTTCTTC
TRBJ2-2	14	.	.	TRBV23-1	CASSRKGGTGELFF	TGCGCCAGCAGTCGGAAAGGGGGGACCGGGGAGCTGTTTTTT
TRBJ2-7	16	.	.	TRBV12-1	CASSFSGTSYRCEQYF	.
TRBJ2-7	12	TRBD2	.	TRBV29-1	CSVTRGAYEQYF	TGCAGCGTCACCCGGGGGGCCTACGAGCAGTACTTC
TRBJ2-7	16	TRBD2	.	TRBV5-6	CASSLGLGSGMGEQYF	TGTGCCAGCAGCCTGGGCCTGGGTAGCGGGATGGGAGAGCAGTACTTC
TRBJ2-2	14	.	.	TRBV6-1	CASSSEGNTGELFF	TGTGCCAGCAGTTCAGAGGGAAACACCGGGGAGCTGTTTTTT
TRBJ1-6	15	.	once	TRBV6-5	CASTLARGPNSPLHF	TGTGCCAGCACCTTGGCGCGGGGGCCTAATTCACCCCTCCACTTT
TRBJ2-1	15	.	.	TRBV11-2	CASSFNPYSYNEQFF	TGTGCCAGCAGCTTTAACCCTTACTCCTACAATGAGCAGTTCTTC
TRBJ2-1	15	.	.	TRBV6-1	CASSVQGILYNEQFF	TGTGCCAGCAGTGTACAGGGTATCCTCTACAATGAGCAGTTCTTC
TRBJ2-2	14	.	.	TRBV2	CASGLQGYTGELFF	TGTGCCAGCGGACTTCAGGGGTACACCGGGGAGCTGTTTTTT
TRBJ2-7	14	TRBD1	.	TRBV7-2	CASSLRTGYYEQYF	TGTGCCAGCAGCTTGCGGACAGGGTACTACGAGCAGTACTTC
TRBJ2-5	13	.	.	TRBV5-1	CASSLSSAETQYF	TGCGCCAGCAGCTTGTCGTCGGCAGAGACCCAGTACTTC